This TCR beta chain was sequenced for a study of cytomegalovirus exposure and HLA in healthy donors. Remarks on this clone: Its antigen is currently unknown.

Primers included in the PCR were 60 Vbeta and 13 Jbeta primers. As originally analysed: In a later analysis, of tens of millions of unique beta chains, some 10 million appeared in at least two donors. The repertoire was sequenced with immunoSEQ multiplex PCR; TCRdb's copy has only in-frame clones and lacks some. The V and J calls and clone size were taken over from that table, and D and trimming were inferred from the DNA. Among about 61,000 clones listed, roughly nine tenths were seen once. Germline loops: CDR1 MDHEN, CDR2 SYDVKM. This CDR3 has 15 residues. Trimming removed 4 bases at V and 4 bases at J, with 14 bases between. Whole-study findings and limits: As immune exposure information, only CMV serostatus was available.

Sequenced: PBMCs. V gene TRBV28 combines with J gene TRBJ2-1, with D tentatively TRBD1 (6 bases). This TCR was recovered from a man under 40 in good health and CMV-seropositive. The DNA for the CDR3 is TGTGCCAGCAGTTCCCGGGACAACCTTTACAATGAGCAGTTCTTC. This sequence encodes CASSSRDNLYNEQFF.